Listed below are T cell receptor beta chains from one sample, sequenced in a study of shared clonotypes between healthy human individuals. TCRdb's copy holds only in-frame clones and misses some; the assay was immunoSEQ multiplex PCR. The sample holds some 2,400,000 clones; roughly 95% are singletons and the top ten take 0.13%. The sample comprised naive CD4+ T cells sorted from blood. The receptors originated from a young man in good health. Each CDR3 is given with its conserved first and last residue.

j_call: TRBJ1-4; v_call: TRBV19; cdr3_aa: CASSPTSTNEKLFF
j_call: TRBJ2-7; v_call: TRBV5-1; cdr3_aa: CASSRGTAYEQYF
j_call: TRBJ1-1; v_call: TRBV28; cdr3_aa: CASTSTERRTEAFF
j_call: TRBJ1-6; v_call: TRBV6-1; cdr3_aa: CASSEGDFYNSPLHF
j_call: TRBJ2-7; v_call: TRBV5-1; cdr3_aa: CASSLAPGDNYEQYF
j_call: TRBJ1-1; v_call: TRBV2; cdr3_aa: CASSPQGNTEAFF
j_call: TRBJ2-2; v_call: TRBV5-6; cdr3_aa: CASSLAHGGNTGELFF
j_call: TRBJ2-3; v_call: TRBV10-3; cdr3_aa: CAIRPAASTDTQYF
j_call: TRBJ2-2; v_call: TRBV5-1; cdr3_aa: CASSLPLAGGPDTGELFF
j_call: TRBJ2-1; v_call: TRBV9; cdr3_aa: CASSVDRLGYNEQFF
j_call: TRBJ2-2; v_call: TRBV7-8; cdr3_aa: CASRKTSSNTGELFF
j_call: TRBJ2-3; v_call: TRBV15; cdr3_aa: CATSRGGWRGRSGTDTQYF
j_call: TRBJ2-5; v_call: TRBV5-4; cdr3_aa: CASSPHRGQETQYF
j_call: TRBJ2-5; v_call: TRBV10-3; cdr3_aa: CASQGQETQYF
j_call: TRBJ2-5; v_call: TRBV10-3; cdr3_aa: CAIRNQGETQYF
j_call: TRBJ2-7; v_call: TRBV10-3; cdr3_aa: CAISLDRGGYEQYF
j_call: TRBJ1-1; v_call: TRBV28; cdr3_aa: CASGRGDTEAFF
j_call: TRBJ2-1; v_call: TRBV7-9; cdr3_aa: CASSHQTSGTYNEQFF
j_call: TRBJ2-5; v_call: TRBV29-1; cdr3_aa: CSAPRTGLTETQYF
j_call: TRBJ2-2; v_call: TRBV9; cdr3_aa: CASSPKRDTYTGELFF
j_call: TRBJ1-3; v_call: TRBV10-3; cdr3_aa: CAISESGGPPGNTIYF
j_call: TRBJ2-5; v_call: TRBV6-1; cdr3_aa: CASSDGQGRKTQYF
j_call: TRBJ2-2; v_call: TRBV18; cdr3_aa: CASPRDGKNTGELFF
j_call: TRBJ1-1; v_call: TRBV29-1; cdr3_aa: CSVTGRLNTEAFF
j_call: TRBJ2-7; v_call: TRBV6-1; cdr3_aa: CASFPSGTGVYEQYF
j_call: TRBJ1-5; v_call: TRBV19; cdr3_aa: CASSSRSGGNQPQHF
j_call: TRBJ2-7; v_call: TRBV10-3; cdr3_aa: CAMGQGGNEQYF
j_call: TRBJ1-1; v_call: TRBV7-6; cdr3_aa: CASSLVKGGGTEAFF
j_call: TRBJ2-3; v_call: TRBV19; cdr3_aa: CASSIDGGLGTDTQYF